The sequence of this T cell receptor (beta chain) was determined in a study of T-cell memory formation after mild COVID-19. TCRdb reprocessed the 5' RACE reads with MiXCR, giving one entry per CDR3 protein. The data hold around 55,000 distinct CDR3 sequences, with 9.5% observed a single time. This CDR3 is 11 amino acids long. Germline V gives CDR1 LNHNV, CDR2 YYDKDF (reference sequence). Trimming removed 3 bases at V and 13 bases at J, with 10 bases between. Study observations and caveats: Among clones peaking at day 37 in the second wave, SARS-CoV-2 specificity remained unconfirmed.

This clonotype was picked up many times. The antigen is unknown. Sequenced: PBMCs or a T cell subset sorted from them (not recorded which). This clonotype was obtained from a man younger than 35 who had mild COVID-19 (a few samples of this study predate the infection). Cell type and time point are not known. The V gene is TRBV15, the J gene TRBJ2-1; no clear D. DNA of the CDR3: TGTGCCACCAGCAGTACGGTGGATCAGTTCTTC. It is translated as CATSSTVDQFF.